The TCR beta chain described here comes from a study of T cells after yellow fever vaccination. This CDR3 has 14 residues. The germline V and J ends were trimmed by 1 base and 9 bases, with 10 bases remaining between them. Germline-derived CDR1 and CDR2 are LGHNA and YNFKEQ. A single record per CDR3 protein comes from TCRdb applying MiXCR to the 5' RACE reads. The sample records a few hundred thousand distinct CDR3 sequences, over 15% being singletons. The sample was PBMCs, taken before the yellow fever booster vaccination. The chain couples TRBV4-2 to TRBJ2-6; D remains ambiguous. This receptor was taken from a man aged 18 to 29 who received the YFV17D yellow fever vaccine. This CDR3 is CASSQVSWVNVLTF. The DNA for the CDR3 is TGTGCCAGCAGCCAAGTATCCTGGGTCAACGTCCTGACTTTC.